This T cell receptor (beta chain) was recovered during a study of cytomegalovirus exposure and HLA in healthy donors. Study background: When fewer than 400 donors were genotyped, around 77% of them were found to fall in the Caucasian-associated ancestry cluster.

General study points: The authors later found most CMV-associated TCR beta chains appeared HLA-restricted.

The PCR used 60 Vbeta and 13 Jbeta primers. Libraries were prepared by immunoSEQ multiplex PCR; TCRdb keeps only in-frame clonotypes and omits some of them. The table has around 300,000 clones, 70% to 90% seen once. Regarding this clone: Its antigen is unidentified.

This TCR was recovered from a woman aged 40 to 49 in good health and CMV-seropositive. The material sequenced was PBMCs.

CDR3 nucleotide sequence: TGTGCCAGCAGCGCCCGACAGGGAGGCCTCTCTGGGGACACCATATATTTT. Its protein is CASSARQGGLSGDTIYF. The chain carries TRBV7-9 and TRBJ1-3; TRBD1 agrees at 7 bases. Germline CDR1 is SEHNR and CDR2 is FQNEAQ (reference sequence). The V and J ends lost 5 bases and 8 bases, in that order; junction bases with no gene match: 18. This CDR3 region has 17 residues.